A single sample is the source of the 9 T cell receptor beta chains below, sequenced in a study of blood T cells in healthy people across ages. A second PCR, run for roughly 7 to 11 cycles, used a sample-barcoded 5' primer plus a J-beta primer mix. Each CDR3 protein gets one entry after TCRdb re-called the 5' RACE reads with MiXCR. The data show some 920,000 distinct CDR3 sequences, roughly half seen once. Specimen: blood. The source of these receptors is a woman in her sixties or seventies in good health.

Only one count was recorded for this clonotype. This sequence joins TRBV4-1 and TRBJ2-2; TRBD2 agrees at 10 bases. V lost 2 bases to trimming and J lost 4 bases; unmatched junction nucleotides: 4. CDR1 is MGHRA and CDR2 is YSYEKL in the germline V gene. This CDR3 spans 16 amino acids. The CDR3 region is CASSQPSGSRTGELFF. Written as DNA, the CDR3 is TGCGCCAGCAGCCAACCTAGCGGGAGCCGCACCGGGGAGCTGTTTTTT.

The V call is TRBV28, the J call TRBJ2-3, with 15 nucleotides matching TRBD2. The V gene end was trimmed by 5 bases and the J gene end by 6 bases; junction bases not matched to a gene: 12. Germline values: CDR1 MDHEN, CDR2 SYDVKM. The CDR3 consists of 18 residues. The CDR3 region has the DNA TGTGCCAGCAGTATCGCGGGACTAGCGGGAGGCCTTAGGGATACGCAGTATTTT. This codes for CASSIAGLAGGLRDTQYF.

This clonotype was observed a handful of times. V usage is TRBV5-1 and J usage is TRBJ2-1; 7 nucleotides line up with TRBD2. The V gene's germline CDR1 is SGHRS and CDR2 YFSETQ. After removal of 6 bases from V and 5 bases from J, the junction contained 14 bases not matched to a gene. The CDR3 has 16 residues. CDR3 sequence reads: CASNLRPGGLNNEQFF. In DNA form, the CDR3 reads TGCGCCAGCAACCTCCGACCGGGGGGTCTGAACAATGAGCAGTTCTTC.

The chain carries TRBV12-3 or TRBV12-4 and TRBJ1-1, with D maybe TRBD1 (5 bases). CDR3 length: 13 amino acids. V gave up 7 bases and J gave up 1 base, with 10 bases separating them. The chain's CDR3 is CASNRQQNTEAFF. The CDR3 region has the DNA TGTGCCAGCAACCGACAGCAGAACACTGAAGCTTTCTTT.

This clonotype was seen at least ten times. The chain links TRBV7-9 to TRBJ1-1; maybe TRBD1 (6 bases). The CDR3 is 14 amino acids. Germline V gene lookup returns CDR1 SEHNR and CDR2 FQNEAQ (reference sequence). Trimming removed 1 base at V and 1 base at J, with 7 bases between. The CDR3 is CASSLGTANTEAFF. For the CDR3, the DNA is TGTGCCAGCAGCTTAGGGACAGCGAACACTGAAGCTTTCTTT.

This sequence joins TRBV28 and TRBJ2-5; possible D gene TRBD2, 6 bases. This CDR3 spans 15 amino acids. Per the germline V gene, CDR1 is MDHEN and CDR2 is SYDVKM. The V and J ends lost 3 bases and 3 bases respectively, with 14 bases between them. The DNA of the CDR3 is TGTGCCAGCAGTTTCGGGGGACTGGTGAAAGAGACCCAGTACTTC. It encodes CASSFGGLVKETQYF. The whole variable domain, remainder taken from reference TRBV28 and TRBJ2-5, is DVKVTQSSRYLVKRTGEKVFLECVQDMDHENMFWYRQDPGLGLRLIYFSYDVKMKEKGDIPEGYSVSREKKERFSLILESASTNQTSMYLCASSFGGLVKETQYFGPGTRLLVL.

The J gene is TRBJ1-5, the V gene TRBV7-9; D is perhaps TRBD1 (6 bases). Germline CDR1 SEHNR, CDR2 FQNEAQ (reference sequence). The length of the CDR3 is 12 residues. V dropped 4 bases and J dropped 11 bases, with 12 bases sitting between them. The CDR3 protein is CASSSGQGSQHF. In DNA form, the CDR3 reads TGTGCCAGCAGCTCGGGGCAGGGGTCCCAGCATTTT.

This clonotype was observed a few times. CDR3 residues: CASSLFGQSNTGELFF. CDR3 DNA sequence: TGTGCCAGCAGCTTATTTGGACAGTCGAACACCGGGGAGCTGTTTTTT. This chain uses TRBV7-9 with TRBJ2-2; TRBD1 is a possible D gene (6 bases). This CDR3 region has 16 residues. Germline CDR1 is SEHNR and CDR2 is FQNEAQ (reference sequence). V lost 2 bases, J lost 0 bases, and 10 bases lay in between. The full variable domain, rest sourced from reference TRBV7-9 and TRBJ2-2, is DTGVSQNPRHKITKRGQNVTFRCDPISEHNRLYWYRQTLGQGPEFLTYFQNEAQLEKSRLLSDRFSAERPKGSFSTLEIQRTEQGDSAMYLCASSLFGQSNTGELFFGEGSRLTVL.

Here the CDR3 reads CSASIQGWSSYEQYF. CDR3 DNA sequence: TGCAGTGCTAGCATACAGGGTTGGAGCTCCTACGAGCAGTACTTC. This chain links TRBV20-1 with TRBJ2-7; a possible D gene is TRBD1 (6 bases). The CDR3 is 15 amino acids. V lost 3 bases to trimming and J lost 0 bases, with 15 bases between them. In germline, CDR1 is DFQATT, CDR2 SNEGSKA (reference sequence).